The 8 T cell receptor beta chains below come from one sample, sequenced in a study of blood T cell repertoires in COVID-19. Method: immunoSEQ multiplex PCR; TCRdb's copy keeps in-frame clones and lacks some. The repertoire consists of under 200,000 clones, with approximately 83% occurring once and the leading ten covering 10% to 15%. Sequencing input: PBMCs or T cells enriched from blood (not recorded which). These TCRs come from an older woman who had recovered from COVID-19.

This clone was detected a few times. The chain links TRBV7-9 to TRBJ1-4; 8 nucleotides agree with TRBD1. The germline gives CDR1 SEHNR, CDR2 FQNEAQ (reference sequence). J lost 5 bases, V lost 3 bases, and 8 bases had no gene match. The CDR3 has 16 amino acids. The CDR3 DNA is TGTGCCAGCAGCTTCGATTTGCGACAGGGGAATGAAAAACTGTTTTTT. Translating it yields CASSFDLRQGNEKLFF. Drawing the rest from reference TRBV7-9 and TRBJ1-4, the complete variable domain is DTGVSQNPRHKITKRGQNVTFRCDPISEHNRLYWYRQTLGQGPEFLTYFQNEAQLEKSRLLSDRFSAERPKGSFSTLEIQRTEQGDSAMYLCASSFDLRQGNEKLFFGSGTQLSVL.

The DNA for the CDR3 is TGTGCCAGCAGCTTAGGCGGCTCCGGGACAAGGAATCAGCCCCAGCATTTT. Amino acid sequence: CASSLGGSGTRNQPQHF. The J gene is TRBJ1-5, the V gene TRBV7-9; D may be TRBD1 (6 bases). The V gene lost 1 base and the J gene lost 4 bases, with 17 bases spanning the gap. The CDR3 runs to 17 residues. Germline CDR1 is SEHNR and CDR2 is FQNEAQ (reference sequence).

The rearrangement joins TRBV6-5 to TRBJ1-3; weak D call: TRBD1 (6 bases). The CDR3 length is 15 residues. Trimming removed 8 bases from V and 0 bases from J, with 14 bases in between. Germline CDR1 MNHEY, CDR2 SVGAGI. CDR3 nucleotide sequence: TGTGCCAGCCGCAGGGGCCTACACTCTGGAAACACCATATATTTT. Encoded protein: CASRRGLHSGNTIYF.

This rearrangement joins TRBV6-5 to TRBJ1-1, with 9 bases lining up with TRBD1. In germline, CDR1 is MNHEY, CDR2 SVGAGI. This CDR3 spans 15 amino acids. Germline trimming cut 0 bases from V and 9 bases from J; bases unmatched to any gene: 8. The CDR3 DNA reads as TGTGCCAGCAGTTACTCCTTGGGACAGGGAAGTAAAGCTTTCTTT. Protein product: CASSYSLGQGSKAFF.

The V call is TRBV5-1, the J call TRBJ1-1, with D tentatively TRBD1 (5 bases). Germline CDR1 SGHRS, CDR2 YFSETQ. CDR3 length equals 16 residues. The V gene lost 0 bases and the J gene lost 0 bases, with 12 bases spanning the gap. The DNA of the CDR3 is TGCGCCAGCAGCTTGGCCGCAGGGTCTATGAACACTGAAGCTTTCTTT. Protein product: CASSLAAGSMNTEAFF.

V gene TRBV5-8 combines with J gene TRBJ2-7, with 13 bases that match TRBD2. V gave up 4 bases and J gave up 3 bases; unmatched junction bases: 13. The CDR3 is 18 residues long. Germline V gene lookup returns CDR1 SGHTS and CDR2 YDEGEE. The CDR3 nucleotides are TGTGCCAGCAGCCAACAGGGATTACTAGCGGGGGGGCTCTACGAGCAGTACTTC. This encodes CASSQQGLLAGGLYEQYF. Full variable domain (rest looked up from reference TRBV5-8 and TRBJ2-7): EAGVTQSPTHLIKTRGQQATLRCSPISGHTSVYWYQQALGLGLQFLLWYDEGEERNRGNFPPRFSGRQFPNYSSELNVNALELEDSALYLCASSQQGLLAGGLYEQYFGPGTRLTVT.

This chain uses TRBV6-6 with TRBJ1-4; D is possibly TRBD1 (5 bases). V was shortened by 2 bases and J by 7 bases, with 8 bases between the two germline ends. The CDR3 has 13 amino acids. Germline-derived CDR1 and CDR2 are MNHNY and SVGAGI (reference sequence). CDR3 residues: CASSYGGGEKLFF. The CDR3 bases are TGTGCCAGCAGTTACGGGGGGGGTGAAAAACTGTTTTTT.

CDR3: CASSLTGQPNEKLFF. In nucleotides, the CDR3 is TGTGCCAGCAGCTTAACGGGACAGCCTAATGAAAAACTGTTTTTT. The rearrangement joins TRBV7-9 to TRBJ1-4, with 7 bases matching TRBD1. The V and J ends lost 2 bases and 3 bases, in that order; junction bases with no gene match: 3. CDR1 is SEHNR, CDR2 FQNEAQ, per germline (reference sequence). CDR3 length: 15 residues.